This TCR beta chain stems from a study of control samples from healthy donors and cancer patients (dated by TCRdb to the early 2020s). Libraries came from the immunoSEQ multiplex PCR assay. TCRdb obtained this table from immuneACCESS and retained in-frame rearrangements with V and J assigned. These tables miss some clones; where compared with another copy, unresolved V genes account for less than half of the shortfall, and the remainder is unexplained. The sample data list over 85,000 clones, and less than 85% of these were observed just once. The ten most abundant clones make up 30% to 40% of the sample. Cut back by 0 bases and 4 bases, the V and J ends lie 3 bases apart. From the germline V gene, CDR1 is MGHRA and CDR2 is YSYEKL. The CDR3 runs 12 residues from the cysteine to the phenylalanine. CDR3 DNA is the only sequence kept; it has 36 bases, read in frame from the first base. This clone occurred a few times. Its antigen specificity is not known. One base away there is no much larger clone; base qualities are not given.

This sequence was found in a man aged 70 or older with lung cancer. The sequenced sample consisted of PBMCs. The rearrangement joined TRBV4-1 to TRBJ1-2; the D gene is unclear. The CDR3 in this case is CASSQDAYGYTF. The nucleotides are TGCGCCAGCAGCCAAGATGCCTATGGCTACACCTTC.